The 7 T cell receptor beta chains listed next were all sequenced from one sample in a study of T cell responses to AZD1222 COVID-19 vaccine. Sequencing was performed with immunoSEQ multiplex PCR; in TCRdb, only in-frame clones are kept and a portion is missing. Found here are roughly 100,000 clones, roughly 88% of them singletons; the top ten hold 2.5% to 3%. The sample was peripheral blood, taken on day 0 of AZD1222 vaccination. The receptors were gathered from an adult in good health.

V is TRBV18 and J is TRBJ2-7, with 7 bases aligning to TRBD1. V shed 6 bases and J 4 bases; nucleotides not matched to a gene: 6. CDR3 length: 13 amino acids. From germline, CDR1 is KGHSH and CDR2 LQKENI. The CDR3, as DNA: TGTGCCAGCTCGCCCGGGACAGAGTACGAGCAGTACTTC. Translation: CASSPGTEYEQYF.

V and J are TRBV5-1 and TRBJ2-1, with TRBD2 matching over 8 bases. In germline, CDR1 is SGHRS, CDR2 YFSETQ. CDR3 length: 14 residues. V was pared by 2 bases and J by 6 bases, with 4 bases of the junction left unmatched. The CDR3 protein is CASSLAGASNEQFF. Here the CDR3 DNA reads TGCGCCAGCAGCTTAGCGGGGGCCTCCAATGAGCAGTTCTTC.

This sequence joins TRBV10-3 and TRBJ2-5; 11 nucleotides match TRBD2. V was clipped by 6 bases and J by 5 bases; unmatched bases: 8. The CDR3 sequence is 15 residues long. Germline V gene data show CDR1 as ENHRY and CDR2 as SYGVKD. In nucleotides, the CDR3 is TGTGCCATCAGATCCGGGACTAGCGGATGGGAGACCCAGTACTTC. As protein: CAIRSGTSGWETQYF.

The V and J genes are TRBV20-1 and TRBJ2-1; TRBD2 is a possible D gene (5 bases). Trimming stripped 3 bases from V and 9 bases from J, with 15 bases between. CDR3 size: 13 residues. Germline CDR1 is DFQATT and CDR2 is SNEGSKA (reference sequence). CDR3 sequence: CSASGSGVTEQFF. The CDR3 DNA reads as TGCAGTGCTAGTGGGTCCGGGGTCACTGAGCAGTTCTTC.

CDR3 residues: CASSWGVAGAFEGYEQYF. The CDR3 DNA follows: TGCGCCAGCAGCTGGGGCGTCGCGGGAGCCTTCGAAGGATACGAGCAGTACTTC. The genes are TRBV5-1 and TRBJ2-7, with 7 bases lining up with TRBD2. Per the germline V gene, CDR1 is SGHRS and CDR2 is YFSETQ. The CDR3 consists of 18 residues. Trimming took 3 bases from V and 4 from J; bases not matched to a gene: 19.

As regards this clone: The identical CDR3 is also encoded by other nucleotide sequences in the sample. V and J are TRBV11-3 and TRBJ1-2; no reliable D call. V lost 5 bases, J lost 0 bases, and 7 bases lay in between. Germline V lookup: CDR1 SGHNT, CDR2 YENEEA. CDR3 length: 13 residues. CDR3 region: CASSPGANYGYTF. DNA of the CDR3: TGTGCCAGCAGCCCGGGAGCTAACTATGGCTACACCTTC.

This clone came up a few times. The chain uses TRBV12-3 or TRBV12-4 and TRBJ1-2; perhaps TRBD1 as D (5 bases). V was cut by 5 bases and J by 4 bases, with 11 bases left in between. The CDR3 loop spans 13 amino acids. The CDR3 here is CASSPGPSYGYTF. For the CDR3, the DNA is TGTGCCAGCAGTCCGGGACCGAGCTATGGCTACACCTTC.